This T cell receptor beta chain was recovered during a study of spatial heterogeneity in lung cancer. On the study more broadly: The mean occurrence of each unique TCR and UMI combination in raw reads exceeded nine.

TCRdb re-called the 5' RACE reads through MiXCR, storing one row per CDR3 protein. The sample comprises 90,000 to 95,000 distinct CDR3 sequences, less than 15% of which are singletons, and roughly 39% rests with the top ten. V lost 6 bases and J 2 bases, leaving 12 bases between the germline ends. CDR1 is MNHEY, CDR2 SVGEGT, per germline. The CDR3 consists of 14 residues. This clonotype was seen ten or more times. Indicated time point: sample taken at primary tumor resection. TCRs were sequenced from unsorted whole RNA of tumor, nontumor lung or PBMC. Samples came from some 71 TRACERx patients with untreated early-stage lung cancer.

This TCR was sampled from a male donor with early-stage non-small cell lung cancer. The sequencing used PBMCs, collected at surgery. V is TRBV6-2 or TRBV6-3 and J is TRBJ2-3; no reliable D call. CDR3: CASRHGSVTDTQYF. CDR3 DNA: TGTGCCAGCAGACACGGATCCGTCACAGATACGCAGTATTTT.